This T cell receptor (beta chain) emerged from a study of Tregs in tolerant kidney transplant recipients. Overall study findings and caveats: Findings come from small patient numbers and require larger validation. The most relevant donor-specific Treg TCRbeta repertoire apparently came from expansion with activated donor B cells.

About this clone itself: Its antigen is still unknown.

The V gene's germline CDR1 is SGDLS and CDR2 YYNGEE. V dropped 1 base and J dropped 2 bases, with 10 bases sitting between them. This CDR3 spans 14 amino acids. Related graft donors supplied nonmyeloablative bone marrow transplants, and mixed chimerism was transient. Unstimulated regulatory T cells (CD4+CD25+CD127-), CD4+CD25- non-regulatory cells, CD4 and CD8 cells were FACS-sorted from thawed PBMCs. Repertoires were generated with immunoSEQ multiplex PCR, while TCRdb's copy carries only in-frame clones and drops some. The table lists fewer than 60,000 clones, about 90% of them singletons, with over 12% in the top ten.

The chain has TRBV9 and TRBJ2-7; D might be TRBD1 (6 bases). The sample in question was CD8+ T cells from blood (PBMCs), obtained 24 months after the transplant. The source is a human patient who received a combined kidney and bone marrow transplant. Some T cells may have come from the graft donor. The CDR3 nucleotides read TGTGCCAGCAGCGTAACAGGGTCGGCCTACGAGCAGTACTTC. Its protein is CASSVTGSAYEQYF.